Below, 21 T cell receptor beta chains from the same sample are listed, as sequenced in a study of T cell clonality in common variable immunodeficiency. The method was immunoSEQ multiplex PCR; TCRdb's version includes in-frame clones alone and lacks a portion of them. The repertoire consists of fewer than 30,000 clones, none detected only once. Notes on the study in general: Common variable immunodeficiency TCR beta sequences reportedly had fewer deletions and N-nucleotide insertions.

These receptors have no known antigen. Sequencing was carried out using peripheral blood mononuclear cells. The receptors stem from a human donor with common variable immunodeficiency.

CDR3 DNA (partial): TGTGCCAGCAGCTTAGCGTGGAGGGGCCGGACTGAA. This translates into CASSLAWRGRTE. The CDR3, in full, reads CASSLAWRGRTEAFF. The V call is TRBV7-2, the J call TRBJ1-1; weak D call: TRBD1 (5 bases). The sequenced fragment ends 3 residues before the CDR3 boundary, so the rest is inferred from the germline J gene. The V end lost 0 bases, the J end lost 5 bases, and 13 bases lay between the germline ends. Germline V gives CDR1 SGHTA, CDR2 FQGNSA. The CDR3 is 15 amino acids.

This clone showed up just a few times. The read halts 3 residues ahead of the CDR3 end, with the missing end drawn from the germline J gene. V and J are TRBV18 and TRBJ1-3; D is undetermined. CDR1 and CDR2 from the germline V gene are KGHSH and LQKENI. V lost 6 bases and J 8 bases, leaving 23 bases between the germline ends. This CDR3 is 16 amino acids long. The covered CDR3 bases are TGTGCCAGCTCCCGACGGTCCTCGGCGCGGGTAGACACC. Protein: CASSRRSSARVDT. The full CDR3 is CASSRRSSARVDTIYF.

A few counts support this clone. Read coverage stops 3 residues before the CDR3 terminus; the germline J gene supplies the remainder. This chain connects TRBV30 to TRBJ1-6; D may be TRBD1 (5 bases). This CDR3 is 15 amino acids long. CDR1 is GTSNPN, CDR2 SVGIG, per germline (reference sequence). CDR3 DNA (partial): TGTGCCTGGACCGACGGGACCGAGAGCTGGGGGGCC. It specifies CAWTDGTESWGA. The CDR3 reads in full as CAWTDGTESWGALHF.

This clone was observed at least ten times. The CDR3 end falls 3 residues outside the read, so it is completed with the germline J gene. The chain uses TRBV19 and TRBJ1-5, with 7 bases fitting TRBD1. V lost 5 bases to trimming and J lost 1 base; unmatched junction nucleotides: 11. CDR1 is LNHDA and CDR2 is SQIVND in the germline V gene (reference sequence). There are 17 residues in the CDR3. CDR3 residues: CASSPRQGSNSNQPQHF. The CDR3 bases that were read are TGTGCCAGTAGTCCCCGACAGGGCTCGAACAGCAATCAGCCC.

This clone has only a few counts. CDR3 DNA (partial): TGCGCCAGCAGCTTAAAGGGGGCCGCTAGCACAGATACG. This sequence encodes CASSLKGAASTDT. The whole CDR3 is CASSLKGAASTDTQYF. V gene TRBV5-1 combines with J gene TRBJ2-3; 7 bases agree with TRBD1. The read ends 3 residues before the CDR3 terminus; that terminus is restored from the germline J gene. Germline CDR1 and CDR2: SGHRS and YFSETQ. Germline trimming cut 2 bases from V and 0 bases from J; bases unmatched to any gene: 6. The CDR3 extends over 16 amino acids.

To note about this clone: The read ends 3 residues early relative to the CDR3; the germline J gene fills the gap. V gene TRBV30 combines with J gene TRBJ2-3; the match to TRBD2 covers 9 bases. Germline CDR1 reads GTSNPN; CDR2 reads SVGIG (reference sequence). V shed 8 bases, J shed 8 bases, and the junction held 11 bases outside the gene matches. The length of the CDR3 is 13 residues. The CDR3 DNA, read in part, is TGTGCCCGAAGTGGCGGGGGGGCCGGTACG. Translated, it gives CARSGGGAGT. The CDR3 in its entirety is CARSGGGAGTQYF.

This clone was counted only a few times. Read sequence stops 3 residues before the CDR3 end, and the germline J gene provides the missing end. The chain combines TRBV7-9 with TRBJ2-1, with 7 bases matching TRBD1. The CDR3 consists of 14 residues. The V gene's germline CDR1 is SEHNR and CDR2 FQNEAQ (reference sequence). V lost 6 bases and J lost 6; bases outside the gene matches: 8. The chain's CDR3 is CASRSQQGINEQFF. Partial CDR3 DNA: TGTGCCAGCAGGAGCCAACAGGGGATCAATGAG.

This clone was picked up many times. The CDR3 end is not reached by the read, which stops 3 residues before it; the germline J gene fills it in. The chain joins TRBV10-3 to TRBJ1-1; tentatively, D is TRBD1 (5 bases). V dropped 5 bases and J dropped 1 base, with 17 bases sitting between them. Germline values: CDR1 ENHRY, CDR2 SYGVKD. CDR3 length: 16 residues. Partial CDR3 DNA: TGTGCCATCAGTCCCTGGGGGGGAGGGAGGAACACTGAA. Translated, it gives CAISPWGGGRNTE. The complete CDR3 sequence is CAISPWGGGRNTEAFF.

This clone has more than one count but fewer than ten. CDR3 protein: CASSSSSGSTDTQYF. The CDR3 DNA, read in part, is TGTGCCAGCAGTTCGTCTAGCGGGAGCACAGATACG. V usage is TRBV6-4 and J usage is TRBJ2-3; 8 positions match TRBD2. The read stops 3 residues short of the end of the CDR3; the missing end is completed from the germline J gene. Unmatched junction bases numbered 4, after V lost 5 bases and J lost 0 bases. Per germline, CDR1 MRHNA and CDR2 SNTAGT. The length of the CDR3 is 15 residues.

This clone was seen repeatedly, ten times or more. The read gets to within 3 residues of the CDR3 end, and the germline J gene fills in the rest. This chain connects TRBV7-2 to TRBJ2-2; D perhaps matches TRBD1 (6 bases). V dropped 4 bases and J dropped 7 bases, with 16 bases sitting between them. The CDR3 covers 15 residues. CDR1 is SGHTA and CDR2 is FQGNSA in the germline V gene. The part of the CDR3 DNA that was read is TGTGCCAGCAGCTCCTGGACAGCGAGGGGCGGGGAG. This encodes CASSSWTARGGE. The entire CDR3 reads CASSSWTARGGELFF.

A remark on this clone: The CDR3 end falls 3 residues outside the read, so it is completed with the germline J gene. V gene TRBV5-1 combines with J gene TRBJ1-5; unclear D gene. V shed 3 bases and J shed 4 bases, with 14 bases lying between them. The CDR3 runs to 15 residues. Germline V CDR1 and CDR2: SGHRS, YFSETQ. CDR3 protein: CASSSTGLQNQPQHF. The covered CDR3 bases are TGCGCCAGCAGCTCAACCGGACTGCAGAATCAGCCC.

The table lists this clone with many counts. The DNA ends 3 residues before the CDR3 does, and the rest of the CDR3 is filled in from the germline J gene. The V call is TRBV30, the J call TRBJ1-5; maybe TRBD1 (5 bases). This CDR3 is 15 amino acids long. The germline V and J ends were trimmed by 3 bases and 3 bases, with 15 bases remaining between them. Germline CDR1 reads GTSNPN; CDR2 reads SVGIG (reference sequence). The CDR3 spells CAWRRQQETNQPQHF. The CDR3 bases that were read are TGTGCCTGGAGACGCCAACAGGAGACCAATCAGCCC.

This clone has a handful of counts. Read coverage stops 3 residues before the CDR3 terminus; the germline J gene supplies the remainder. The J gene is TRBJ2-5, the V gene TRBV7-3, with D possibly matching TRBD2 (7 bases). CDR1 is SGHTA, CDR2 FQGTGA, per germline. Trimming cost V 5 bases and J 1 base, with 23 bases left between them. This CDR3 has 18 residues. The part of the CDR3 DNA that was read is TGTGCCAGCAGCCGGGGGCCGGAGGTAGCGGGTTCCCAAGAGACC. It is translated as CASSRGPEVAGSQET. The full CDR3 protein is CASSRGPEVAGSQETQYF.

Of note for this clone: The read comes to an end 3 residues before the CDR3 does, leaving the germline J gene to fill in the end. This chain connects TRBV18 to TRBJ1-2; a possible D gene is TRBD1 (5 bases). Germline CDR1 reads KGHSH; CDR2 reads LQKENI. The CDR3 has 15 residues. CDR3 residues: CASAAGRSGAEGYTF. The CDR3 bases that were read are TGTGCCAGCGCGGCAGGGAGATCCGGAGCAGAGGGC. Looking up the rest from reference TRBV18 and TRBJ1-2 gives the full variable domain: NAGVMQNPRHLVRRRGQEARLRCSPMKGHSHVYWYRQLPEEGLKFMVYLQKENIIDESGMPKERFSAEFPKEGPSILRIQQVVRGDSAAYFCASAAGRSGAEGYTFGSGTRLTVV.

In the case of this clone: The CDR3 is cut off 3 residues early in the read; its end comes from the germline J gene. The gene calls are TRBV6-2 or TRBV6-3 and TRBJ2-7; D may be TRBD2 (6 bases). V was clipped by 5 bases and J by 6 bases, with 14 bases between them. The CDR3 has 13 residues. Germline-derived CDR1 and CDR2 are MNHEY and SVGEGT. The sequenced CDR3 bases are TGTGCCAGCAGTACGACACTAGCATCCGAG. It translates to CASSTTLASE. The full CDR3 protein is CASSTTLASEQYF.

This clone was picked up many times. The read gets to within 3 residues of the CDR3 end, and the germline J gene fills in the rest. J is TRBJ1-2 and V is TRBV3-1 (or the pseudogene TRBV3-2); the D is unclear. The CDR3 covers 15 residues. CDR1 is LGHDT and CDR2 is YNNKEL in the germline V gene (reference sequence). V dropped 3 bases and J dropped 2 bases, with 13 bases sitting between them. The CDR3 here is CASSQIDTANYGYTF. The DNA read from the CDR3 is TGTGCCAGCAGCCAGATTGACACCGCCAACTATGGC.

Many counts were recorded for this clone. The observed sequence ends 3 residues before the CDR3 terminus, with the missing tail filled in from the germline J gene. The chain uses TRBV20-1 and TRBJ2-3; D might be TRBD2 (6 bases). The V end was cut by 6 bases, the J end by 0 bases, with 13 bases between. Per the germline V gene, CDR1 is DFQATT and CDR2 is SNEGSKA (reference sequence). CDR3 length: 14 amino acids. Here the CDR3 reads CSAPRAGSTDTQYF. CDR3 DNA (partial): TGCAGTGCCCCCAGGGCGGGGAGCACAGATACG.

With regard to this clone: The missing CDR3 end, 3 residues past where the read stops, is filled in from the germline J gene. V is TRBV6-4 and J is TRBJ2-1; no definite D call. Germline V lookup: CDR1 MRHNA, CDR2 SNTAGT. Trimming pared 4 bases from V and 0 bases from J, leaving 10 bases between. The CDR3 consists of 15 residues. The chain's CDR3 is CASSVQDSSYNEQFF. The covered CDR3 bases are TGTGCCAGCAGTGTTCAGGATAGCTCCTACAATGAG.

The sample holds a few counts of this clone. The read comes to an end 3 residues before the CDR3 does, leaving the germline J gene to fill in the end. The rearrangement uses TRBV11-1 and TRBJ1-6; 10 bases are a match to TRBD1. The trim removed 3 bases at V and 9 bases at J, leaving 5 bases unmatched. This CDR3 region has 15 residues. CDR1 and CDR2 from the germline V gene are SGHAT and FQDESV (reference sequence). The CDR3 bases that were read are TGTGCCAGCAGCTTCCTGGGGACAGGGGTTTCACCC. It specifies CASSFLGTGVSP. The whole CDR3 protein is CASSFLGTGVSPLHF.

A word on this clone: The CDR3 end falls 3 residues outside the read, so it is completed with the germline J gene. The chain couples TRBV7-3 to TRBJ2-1, with D perhaps TRBD1 (5 bases). Deletions cut 3 bases from V and 9 bases from J, with 12 bases between. In germline, CDR1 is SGHTA, CDR2 FQGTGA. The CDR3 spans 13 residues. CDR3 protein: CASSFRVKSEQFF. CDR3 bases read: TGTGCCAGCAGCTTCAGGGTGAAGAGTGAG.

Notes on this clone: Coverage ceases 3 residues before the CDR3 finishes, and the germline J gene fills in the end. The J gene is TRBJ1-2, the V gene TRBV19, with D tentatively TRBD1 (5 bases). The germline V gene has CDR1 LNHDA and CDR2 SQIVND (reference sequence). This CDR3 has 11 amino acids. The chain's CDR3 is CASSIQGGYTF. CDR3 bases read: TGTGCCAGTAGTATTCAGGGCGGC.